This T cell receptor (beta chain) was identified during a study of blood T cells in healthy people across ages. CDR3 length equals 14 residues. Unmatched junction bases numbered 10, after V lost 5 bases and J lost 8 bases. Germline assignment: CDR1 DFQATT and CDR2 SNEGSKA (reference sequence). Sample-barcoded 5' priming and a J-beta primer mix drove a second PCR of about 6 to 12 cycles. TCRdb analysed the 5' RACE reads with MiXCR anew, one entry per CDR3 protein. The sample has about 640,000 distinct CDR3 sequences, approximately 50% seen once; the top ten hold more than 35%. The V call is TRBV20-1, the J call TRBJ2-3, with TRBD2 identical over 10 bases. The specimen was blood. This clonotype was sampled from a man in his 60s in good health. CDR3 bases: TGCAGTGCTGATACTAGCGGGGTACGCTCTACGCAGTATTTT. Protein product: CSADTSGVRSTQYF.